Listed below are T cell receptor beta chains from one sample, sequenced in a study of chemoradiotherapy in HPV16-positive cancers. Clones were read by immunoSEQ multiplex PCR, and TCRdb kept only the in-frame ones, dropping some. This sample has some 25,000 clones; more than 80% occur once, and the top ten carry roughly a fifth. Material: blood, obtained from a patient who underwent chemoradiotherapy. These receptors were obtained from a human donor with HPV-associated anogenital cancer. The CDR3 runs from the conserved cysteine through the conserved F or W. A D gene is named only where the DNA matches it firmly. Size is stated for part of the rows, as once, few or many counts, or as a class when the clone is expanded.

>NA|TRBJ2-5|NA|TRBV14
TGTGCCAGCAGCCCGGGACTCCGGGAGACCCAGTACTTC
CASSPGLRETQYF
>NA|TRBJ2-1|NA|TRBV7-9
TGTGCCAGCAGCTTAGAGGGGGGCAATGAGCAGTTCTTC
CASSLEGGNEQFF
>once|TRBJ2-2|NA|TRBV5-1
TGCGCCAGCAGCTTACACAGGGCGAACACCGGGGAGCTGTTTTTT
CASSLHRANTGELFF
>NA|TRBJ1-4|NA|TRBV4-1
TGCGCCAGCAGCCAAGACGGTAGAACTAATGAAAAACTGTTTTTT
CASSQDGRTNEKLFF
>NA|TRBJ1-5|NA|TRBV6-5
TGTGCCAGCAGTTCCTCAGGGGTTCAGCCCCAGCATTTT
CASSSSGVQPQHF
>NA|TRBJ1-3|NA|TRBV6-5
TGTGCCAGCAGTTACACTTGGACAGTCGGAAACACCATATATTTT
CASSYTWTVGNTIYF
>NA|TRBJ2-1|NA|TRBV5-1
TGCGCCAGCAGCCCATATGGTGAGCAGTTCTTC
CASSPYGEQFF
>NA|TRBJ2-3|NA|TRBV7-8
TGTGCCAGCAGCTTCGACCCCGGACAGAAGTTCACAGATACGCAGTATTTT
CASSFDPGQKFTDTQYF
>NA|TRBJ1-5|NA|TRBV15
TGTGCCACCAGCAGAGATGGGGTTCTGCCCCAGCATTTT
CATSRDGVLPQHF
>NA|TRBJ2-3|TRBD1|TRBV14
TGTGCCAGCAGGTCAACCGGGACAGGGAGGGATACGCAGTATTTT
CASRSTGTGRDTQYF
>NA|TRBJ1-5|NA|TRBV7-2
TGTGCCAGCAGCTTAGCTGTCGGTAGCAATCAGCCCCAGCATTTT
CASSLAVGSNQPQHF
>NA|TRBJ2-3|TRBD1|TRBV7-2
TGTGCCAGCAGCGTGGGACAGGGGTGGATAGATACGCAGTATTTT
CASSVGQGWIDTQYF
>NA|TRBJ1-5|NA|TRBV5-1
TGCGCCAGCAGCTTGAGTACGGATCAGCCCCAGCATTTT
CASSLSTDQPQHF
>NA|TRBJ1-6|NA|TRBV9
TGTGCCAGCAGCGTACTCGGGGGGGGCAATTCACCCCTCCACTTT
CASSVLGGGNSPLHF
>NA|TRBJ2-2|NA|TRBV10-2
TGCGCCAGCAGTGAGTGGGACGGAATAACCGGGGAGCTGTTTTTT
CASSEWDGITGELFF
>NA|TRBJ2-2|TRBD1|TRBV7-2
TGTGCCAGCAGCTCGAAGTCTCTCCGGGACAGGGGGGCCACCGGGGAGCTGTTTTTT
CASSSKSLRDRGATGELFF
>NA|TRBJ1-4|TRBD1|TRBV7-9
TGTGCCAGCAGCTTTGACAGGGGAGGTGAAAAACTGTTTTTT
CASSFDRGGEKLFF
>once|TRBJ2-3|NA|TRBV6-6
TGTGCCAGCACCAAGAGTTCTGGATCTAGCACAGATACGCAGTATTTT
CASTKSSGSSTDTQYF
>NA|TRBJ2-2|NA|TRBV4-3
TGCGCCAGCAGCCAAGCTTCGGGACTGAACACCGGGGAGCTGTTTTTT
CASSQASGLNTGELFF
>once|TRBJ1-5|NA|TRBV25-1
TGTGCCAGCAGTGAGGTGGGTAAACAGCCCCAGCATTTT
CASSEVGKQPQHF
>NA|TRBJ2-7|NA|TRBV25-1
TGTGCCAGCAAACACGGGTGGTCCTACGAGCAGTACTTC
CASKHGWSYEQYF
>NA|TRBJ2-5|NA|TRBV5-5
TGTGCCAGCAGCTTGGTAGAGGCAGCGTCCCAAGAGACCCAGTACTTC
CASSLVEAASQETQYF
>once|TRBJ2-7|TRBD1|TRBV30
TGTGCCTGGAGTATTGGACAGGGGGCCAACGAGCAGTACTTC
CAWSIGQGANEQYF
>NA|TRBJ2-7|TRBD1|TRBV6-6
TGTGCCAGCAGCCGAGGGACAGGGGGCAACTACGAGCAGTACTTC
CASSRGTGGNYEQYF
>NA|TRBJ2-5|NA|TRBV10-3
TGTGCCATCCTCCCCGGGGCCGGGGAGACCCAGTACTTC
CAILPGAGETQYF
>NA|TRBJ2-1|NA|TRBV1
TGCACCAGCAGCCAAGGGGGACACCTTTCCTACAATGAGCAGTTCTTC
CTSSQGGHLSYNEQFF
>NA|TRBJ2-7|TRBD1|TRBV6-5
TGTGCCAGCAGTTACTCGAGGGACAGGGGGTCCGACGAGCAGTACTTC
CASSYSRDRGSDEQYF
>NA|TRBJ2-3|NA|TRBV18
TGTGCCAGCTCACCCCCCTCAGATACGCAGTATTTT
CASSPPSDTQYF